This T cell receptor (beta chain) is from a study of cytomegalovirus exposure and HLA in healthy donors. Overall study context: Approximately 170 million T cells yielded 90 million to 130 million unique TCR beta sequences in earlier analysis. Study results and limitations: Fewer N-insertions than the approximately 700-donor mean were reportedly shown by an Asian-associated ancestry cluster in a later analysis. What TCR beta sequences reportedly achieved was accurate prediction of HLA-A and HLA-B alleles in most subjects.

13 Jbeta primers and 60 Vbeta primers were used for the PCR. Measured with immunoSEQ multiplex PCR; TCRdb has only the in-frame clones, and not every one. The sample includes 70,000 to 85,000 clones, around 68% of them seen just once. On this clone: The target antigen is unknown.

Material for sequencing was PBMCs. The receptor's source is a man aged 35 to 55 in good health and CMV-seropositive.

CDR3 DNA: TGTGCCAGCAGTTTGACTAGCGGGGGGTCAGATACGCAGTATTTT. Translated, it gives CASSLTSGGSDTQYF. The chain uses TRBV6-1 and TRBJ2-3, with 13 bases identical to TRBD2. CDR1 MNHNS and CDR2 SASEGT come from the germline V gene. J gave up 4 bases and V 5 bases, and 3 bases lay outside the gene matches. The CDR3 length is 15 residues.